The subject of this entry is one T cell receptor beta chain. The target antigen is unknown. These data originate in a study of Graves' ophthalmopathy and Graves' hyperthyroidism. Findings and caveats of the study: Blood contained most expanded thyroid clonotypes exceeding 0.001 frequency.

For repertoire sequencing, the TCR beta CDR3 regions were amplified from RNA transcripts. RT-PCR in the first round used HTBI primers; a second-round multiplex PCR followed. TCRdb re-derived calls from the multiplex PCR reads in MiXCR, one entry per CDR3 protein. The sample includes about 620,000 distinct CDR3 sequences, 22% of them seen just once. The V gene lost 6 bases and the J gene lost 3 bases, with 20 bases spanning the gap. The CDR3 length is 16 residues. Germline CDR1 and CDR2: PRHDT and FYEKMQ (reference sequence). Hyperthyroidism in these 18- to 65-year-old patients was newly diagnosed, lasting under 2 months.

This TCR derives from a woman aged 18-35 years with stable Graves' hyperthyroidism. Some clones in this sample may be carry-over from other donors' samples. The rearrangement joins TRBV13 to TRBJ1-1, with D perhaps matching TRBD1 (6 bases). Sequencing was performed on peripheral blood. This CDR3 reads CASSPSGGGAYTEAFF. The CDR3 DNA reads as TGTGCCAGCAGTCCCTCCGGGGGGGGCGCTTACACTGAAGCTTTCTTT.